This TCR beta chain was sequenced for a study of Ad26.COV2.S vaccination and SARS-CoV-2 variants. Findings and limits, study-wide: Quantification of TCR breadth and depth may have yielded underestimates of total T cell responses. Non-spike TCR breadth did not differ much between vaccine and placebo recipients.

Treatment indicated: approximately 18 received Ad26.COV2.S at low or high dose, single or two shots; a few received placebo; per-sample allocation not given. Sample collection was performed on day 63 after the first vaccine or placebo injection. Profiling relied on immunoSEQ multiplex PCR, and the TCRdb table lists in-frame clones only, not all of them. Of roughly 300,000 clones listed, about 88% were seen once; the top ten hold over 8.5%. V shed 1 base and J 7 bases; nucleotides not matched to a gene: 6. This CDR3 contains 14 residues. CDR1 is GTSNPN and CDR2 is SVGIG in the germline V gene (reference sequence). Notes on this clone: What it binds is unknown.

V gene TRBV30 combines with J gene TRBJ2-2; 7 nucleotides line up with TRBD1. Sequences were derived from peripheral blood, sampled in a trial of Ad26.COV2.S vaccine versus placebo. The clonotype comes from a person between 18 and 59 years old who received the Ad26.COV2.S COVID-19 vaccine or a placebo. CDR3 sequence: CAWSEQGMGGELFF. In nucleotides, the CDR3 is TGTGCCTGGAGTGAACAGGGGATGGGCGGGGAGCTGTTTTTT.